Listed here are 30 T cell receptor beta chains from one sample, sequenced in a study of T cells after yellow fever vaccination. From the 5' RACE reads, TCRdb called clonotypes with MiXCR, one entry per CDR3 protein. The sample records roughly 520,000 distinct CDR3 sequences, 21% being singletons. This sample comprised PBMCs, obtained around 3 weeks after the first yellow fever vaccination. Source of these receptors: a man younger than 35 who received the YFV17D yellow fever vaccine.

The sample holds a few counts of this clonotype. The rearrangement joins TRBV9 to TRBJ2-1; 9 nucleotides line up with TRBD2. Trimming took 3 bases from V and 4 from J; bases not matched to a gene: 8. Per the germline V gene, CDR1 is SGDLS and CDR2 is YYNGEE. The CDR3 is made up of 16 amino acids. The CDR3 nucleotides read TGTGCCAGCAGCGCCCCCCCGGGACTAGCTTACAATGAGCAGTTCTTC. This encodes CASSAPPGLAYNEQFF.

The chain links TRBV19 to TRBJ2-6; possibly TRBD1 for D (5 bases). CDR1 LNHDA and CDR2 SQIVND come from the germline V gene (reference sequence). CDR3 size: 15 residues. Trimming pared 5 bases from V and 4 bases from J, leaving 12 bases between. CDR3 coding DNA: TGTGCCAGTAGTGTCCCAGGGTCCGGGGCCAACGTCCTGACTTTC. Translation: CASSVPGSGANVLTF.

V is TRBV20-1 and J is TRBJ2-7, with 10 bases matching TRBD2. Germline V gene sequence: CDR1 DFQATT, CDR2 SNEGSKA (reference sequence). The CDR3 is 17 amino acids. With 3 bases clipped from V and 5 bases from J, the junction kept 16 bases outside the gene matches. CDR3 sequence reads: CSASPITSGVGNHEQYV. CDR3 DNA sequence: TGCAGTGCTAGCCCGATAACTAGCGGGGTAGGTAACCACGAGCAGTACGTC.

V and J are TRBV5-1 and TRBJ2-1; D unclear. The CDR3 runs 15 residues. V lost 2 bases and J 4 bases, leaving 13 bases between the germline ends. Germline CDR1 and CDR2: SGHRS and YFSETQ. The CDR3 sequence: CASSFKDPEYNEQFF. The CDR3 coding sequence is TGCGCCAGCAGCTTTAAGGATCCCGAATACAATGAGCAGTTCTTC.

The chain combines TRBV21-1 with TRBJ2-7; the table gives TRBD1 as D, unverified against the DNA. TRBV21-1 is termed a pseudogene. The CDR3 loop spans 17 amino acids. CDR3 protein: CASSKALPWGPTYEQYV. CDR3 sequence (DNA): TGTGCCAGCAGCAAAGCGCTTCCCTGGGGTCCTACCTACGAGCAGTACGTC.

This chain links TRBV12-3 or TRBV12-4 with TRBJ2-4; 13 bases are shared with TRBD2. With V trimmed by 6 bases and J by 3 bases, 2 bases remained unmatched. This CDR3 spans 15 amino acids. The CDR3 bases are TGTGCCAGCAGCCGGACTAGCGGGGGCAAAAACATTCAGTACTTC. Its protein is CASSRTSGGKNIQYF.

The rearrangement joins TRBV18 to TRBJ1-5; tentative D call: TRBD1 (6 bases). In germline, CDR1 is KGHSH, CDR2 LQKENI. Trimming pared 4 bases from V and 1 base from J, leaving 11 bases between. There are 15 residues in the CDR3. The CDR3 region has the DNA TGTGCCAGCTCACAACAGGGACCGAGCAATCAGCCCCAGCATTTT. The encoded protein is CASSQQGPSNQPQHF.

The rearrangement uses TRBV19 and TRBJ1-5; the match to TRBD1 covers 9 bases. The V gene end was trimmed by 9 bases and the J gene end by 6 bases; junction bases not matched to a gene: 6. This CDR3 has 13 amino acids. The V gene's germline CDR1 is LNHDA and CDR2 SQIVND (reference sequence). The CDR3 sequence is CASTTGGFQPQHF. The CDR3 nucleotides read TGTGCCAGCACGACAGGGGGATTTCAGCCCCAGCATTTT.

DNA for the CDR3: TGCAGTGCTCTGACCCGGGACAGTGCCTATGGCTACACCTTC. Its translation: CSALTRDSAYGYTF. The chain links TRBV20-1 to TRBJ1-2; 7 bases line up with TRBD1. V lost 5 bases to trimming and J lost 4 bases; unmatched junction nucleotides: 10. Germline assignment: CDR1 DFQATT and CDR2 SNEGSKA (reference sequence). CDR3 length equals 14 residues.

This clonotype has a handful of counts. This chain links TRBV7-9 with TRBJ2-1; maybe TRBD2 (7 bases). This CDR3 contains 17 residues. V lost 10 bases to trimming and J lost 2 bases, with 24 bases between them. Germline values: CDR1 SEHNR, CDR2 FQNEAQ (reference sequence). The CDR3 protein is CATPTRLGGAPYNEQFF. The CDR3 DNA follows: TGTGCCACCCCGACACGGTTGGGGGGGGCTCCCTACAATGAGCAGTTCTTC.

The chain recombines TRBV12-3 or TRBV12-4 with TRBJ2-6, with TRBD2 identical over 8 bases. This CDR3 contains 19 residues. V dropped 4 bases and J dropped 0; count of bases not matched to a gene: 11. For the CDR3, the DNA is TGTGCCAGCAGTTCGCCCAGCGGGGGAATTAACTCTGGGGCCAACGTCCTGACTTTC. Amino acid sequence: CASSSPSGGINSGANVLTF.

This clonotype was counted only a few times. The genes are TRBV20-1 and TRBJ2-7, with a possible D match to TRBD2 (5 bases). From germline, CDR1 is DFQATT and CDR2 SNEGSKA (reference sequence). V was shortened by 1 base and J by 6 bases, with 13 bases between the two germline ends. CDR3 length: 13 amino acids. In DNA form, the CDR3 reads TGCAGTGCTAGAGGCCCCGTTCGGGGCGAGCAGTACTTC. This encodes CSARGPVRGEQYF.

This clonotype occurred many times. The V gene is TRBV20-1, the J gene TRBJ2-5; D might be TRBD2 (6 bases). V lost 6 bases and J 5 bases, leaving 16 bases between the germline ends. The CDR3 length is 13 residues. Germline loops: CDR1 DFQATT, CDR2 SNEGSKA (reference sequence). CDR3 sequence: CSARRIRGETQYF. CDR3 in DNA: TGCAGTGCCCGACGCATCCGGGGGGAGACCCAGTACTTC.

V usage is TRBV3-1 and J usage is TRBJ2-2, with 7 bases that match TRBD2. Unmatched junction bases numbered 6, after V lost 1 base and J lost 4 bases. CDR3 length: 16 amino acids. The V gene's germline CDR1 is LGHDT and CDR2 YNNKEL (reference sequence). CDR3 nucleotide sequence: TGTGCCAGCAGCCAAGGATCAAGCGGGACCACCGGGGAGCTGTTTTTT. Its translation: CASSQGSSGTTGELFF. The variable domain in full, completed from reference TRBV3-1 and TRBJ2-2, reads DTAVSQTPKYLVTQMGNDKSIKCEQNLGHDTMYWYKQDSKKFLKIMFSYNNKELIINETVPNRFSPKSPDKAHLNLHINSLELGDSAVYFCASSQGSSGTTGELFFGEGSRLTVL.

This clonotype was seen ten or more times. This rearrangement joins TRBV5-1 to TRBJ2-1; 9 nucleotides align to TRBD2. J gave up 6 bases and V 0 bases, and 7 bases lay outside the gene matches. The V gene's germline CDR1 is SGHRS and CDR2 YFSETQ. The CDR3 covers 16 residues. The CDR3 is CASSLDPSGDLNEQFF. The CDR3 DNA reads TGCGCCAGCAGCTTGGACCCTAGCGGGGACCTCAATGAGCAGTTCTTC.

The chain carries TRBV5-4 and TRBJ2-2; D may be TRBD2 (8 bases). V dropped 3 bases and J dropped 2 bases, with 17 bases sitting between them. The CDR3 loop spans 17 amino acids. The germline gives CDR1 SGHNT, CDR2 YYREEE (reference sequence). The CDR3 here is CASSSGTRGRNTGELFF. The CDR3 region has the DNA TGTGCCAGCAGCTCGGGGACTAGGGGGCGAAACACCGGGGAGCTGTTTTTT. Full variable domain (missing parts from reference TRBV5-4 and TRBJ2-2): ETGVTQSPTHLIKTRGQQVTLRCSSQSGHNTVSWYQQALGQGPQFIFQYYREEENGRGNFPPRFSGLQFPNYSSELNVNALELDDSALYLCASSSGTRGRNTGELFFGEGSRLTVL.

The CDR3 DNA is TGTGCCTGGGATCCGGGACAGGGGAGTTATGGCTACACCTTC. Amino acids: CAWDPGQGSYGYTF. The chain uses TRBV30 and TRBJ1-2; 10 positions agree with TRBD1. Germline CDR1 GTSNPN, CDR2 SVGIG (reference sequence). This CDR3 is 14 amino acids long. The junction had 8 bases not matched to a gene; V was cut back by 5 bases and J by 5 bases.

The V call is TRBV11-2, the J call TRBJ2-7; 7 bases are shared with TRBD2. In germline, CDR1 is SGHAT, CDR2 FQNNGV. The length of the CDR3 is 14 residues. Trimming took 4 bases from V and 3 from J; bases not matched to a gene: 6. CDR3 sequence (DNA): TGTGCCAGCAGCTCGACAAGCGGGGACTACGAGCAGTACTTC. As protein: CASSSTSGDYEQYF.

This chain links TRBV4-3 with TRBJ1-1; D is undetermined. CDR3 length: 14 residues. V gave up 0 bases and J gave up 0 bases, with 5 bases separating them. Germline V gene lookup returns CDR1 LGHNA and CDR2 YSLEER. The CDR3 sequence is CASSQDTVNTEAFF. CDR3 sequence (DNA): TGCGCCAGCAGCCAAGATACCGTGAACACTGAAGCTTTCTTT.

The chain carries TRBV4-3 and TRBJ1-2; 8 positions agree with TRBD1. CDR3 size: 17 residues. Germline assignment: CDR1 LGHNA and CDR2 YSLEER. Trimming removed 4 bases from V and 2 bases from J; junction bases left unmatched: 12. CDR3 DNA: TGCGCCAGCAGCCCCCGACGGTTCAGGGGGCCGAACTATGGCTACACCTTC. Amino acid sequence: CASSPRRFRGPNYGYTF.

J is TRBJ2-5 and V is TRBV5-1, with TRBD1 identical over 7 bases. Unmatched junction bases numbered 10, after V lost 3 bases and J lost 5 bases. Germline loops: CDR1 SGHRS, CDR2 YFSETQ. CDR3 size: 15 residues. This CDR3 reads CASSYDRVIGETQYF. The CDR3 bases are TGCGCCAGCAGCTACGACAGGGTAATCGGGGAGACCCAGTACTTC.

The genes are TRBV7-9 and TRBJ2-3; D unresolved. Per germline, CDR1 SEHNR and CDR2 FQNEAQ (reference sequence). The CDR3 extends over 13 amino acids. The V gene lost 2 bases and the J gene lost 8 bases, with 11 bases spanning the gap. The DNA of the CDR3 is TGTGCCAGCAGCTTACCTGGGCCCACTACGCAGTATTTT. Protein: CASSLPGPTTQYF.

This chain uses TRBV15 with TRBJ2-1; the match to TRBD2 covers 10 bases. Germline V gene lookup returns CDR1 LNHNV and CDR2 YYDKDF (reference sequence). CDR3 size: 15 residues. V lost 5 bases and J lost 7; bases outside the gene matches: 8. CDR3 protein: CATSYPSGGRNEQFF. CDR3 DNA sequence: TGTGCCACCAGCTACCCTAGCGGGGGTAGGAATGAGCAGTTCTTC.

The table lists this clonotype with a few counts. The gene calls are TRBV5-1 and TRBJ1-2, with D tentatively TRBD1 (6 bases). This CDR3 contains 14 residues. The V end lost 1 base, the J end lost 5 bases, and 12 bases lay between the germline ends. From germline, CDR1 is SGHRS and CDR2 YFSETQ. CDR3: CASSLTRDNYGYTF. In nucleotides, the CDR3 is TGCGCCAGCAGCTTGACCCGGGACAATTATGGCTACACCTTC. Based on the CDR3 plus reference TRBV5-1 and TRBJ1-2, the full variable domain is KAGVTQTPRYLIKTRGQQVTLSCSPISGHRSVSWYQQTPGQGLQFLFEYFSETQRNKGNFPGRFSGRQFSNSRSEMNVSTLELGDSALYLCASSLTRDNYGYTFGSGTRLTVV.

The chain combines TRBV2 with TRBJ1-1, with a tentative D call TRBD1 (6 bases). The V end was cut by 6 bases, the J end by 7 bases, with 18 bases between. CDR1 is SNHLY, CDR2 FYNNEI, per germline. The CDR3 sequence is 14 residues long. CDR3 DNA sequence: TGTGCCAGCAGACCACCACGGACAGTTAATGAAGCTTTCTTT. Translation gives CASRPPRTVNEAFF.

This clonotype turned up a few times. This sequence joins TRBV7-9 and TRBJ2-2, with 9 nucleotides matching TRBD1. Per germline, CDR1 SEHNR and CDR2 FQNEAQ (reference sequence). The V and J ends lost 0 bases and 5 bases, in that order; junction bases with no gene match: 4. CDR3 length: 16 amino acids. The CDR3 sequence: CASSLADRGRTGELFF. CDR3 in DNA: TGTGCCAGCAGCTTAGCGGACAGGGGCAGGACCGGGGAGCTGTTTTTT.

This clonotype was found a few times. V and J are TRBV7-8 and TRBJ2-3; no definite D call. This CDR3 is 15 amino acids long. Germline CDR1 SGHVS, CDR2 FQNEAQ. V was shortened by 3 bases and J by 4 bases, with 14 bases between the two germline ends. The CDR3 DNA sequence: TGTGCCAGCAGCTTTCGTGCTAGTGTCCCAGATACGCAGTATTTT. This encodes CASSFRASVPDTQYF.

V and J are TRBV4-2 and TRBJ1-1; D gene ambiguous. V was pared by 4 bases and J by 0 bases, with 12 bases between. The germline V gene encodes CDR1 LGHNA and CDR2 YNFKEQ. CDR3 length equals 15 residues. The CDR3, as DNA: TGTGCCAGCAGCCCCCCCGCACGGCTGAACACTGAAGCTTTCTTT. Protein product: CASSPPARLNTEAFF.

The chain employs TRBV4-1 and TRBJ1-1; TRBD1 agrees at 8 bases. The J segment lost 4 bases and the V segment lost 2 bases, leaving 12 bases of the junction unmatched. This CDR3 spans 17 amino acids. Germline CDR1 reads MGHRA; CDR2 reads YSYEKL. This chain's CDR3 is CASSQLRGQGETTEAFF. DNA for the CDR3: TGCGCCAGCAGCCAACTCCGTGGACAGGGAGAGACCACTGAAGCTTTCTTT.

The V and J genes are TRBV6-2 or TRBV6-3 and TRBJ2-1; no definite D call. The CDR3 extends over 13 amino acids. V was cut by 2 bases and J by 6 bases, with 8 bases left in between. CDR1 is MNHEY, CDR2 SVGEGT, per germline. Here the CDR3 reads CASSYRAGNEQFF. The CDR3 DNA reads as TGTGCCAGCAGTTACAGAGCAGGCAATGAGCAGTTCTTC.